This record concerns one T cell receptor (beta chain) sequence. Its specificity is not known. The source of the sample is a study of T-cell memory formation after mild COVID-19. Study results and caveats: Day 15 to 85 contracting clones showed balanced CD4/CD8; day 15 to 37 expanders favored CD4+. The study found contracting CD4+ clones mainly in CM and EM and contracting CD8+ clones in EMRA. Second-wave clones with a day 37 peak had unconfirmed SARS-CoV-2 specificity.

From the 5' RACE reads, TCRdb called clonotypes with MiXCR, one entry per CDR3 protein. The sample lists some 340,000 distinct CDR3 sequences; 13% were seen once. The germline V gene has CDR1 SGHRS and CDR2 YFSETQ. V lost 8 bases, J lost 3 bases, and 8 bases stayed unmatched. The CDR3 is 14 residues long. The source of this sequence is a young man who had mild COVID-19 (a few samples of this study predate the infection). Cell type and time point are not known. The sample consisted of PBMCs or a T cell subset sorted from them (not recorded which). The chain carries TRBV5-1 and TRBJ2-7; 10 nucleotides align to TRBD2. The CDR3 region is CARPSSGGYYEQYF. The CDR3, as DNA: TGCGCCAGGCCATCTAGCGGGGGATACTACGAGCAGTACTTC.